The rows below give T cell receptor beta chains drawn from one sample of a study of shared clonotypes between healthy human individuals. Produced via immunoSEQ multiplex PCR; TCRdb's table is partial and in-frame only. The sample gives about 1 million clones, around 76% of which show up once; about 1.4% is in the top ten. The sequenced material came from memory CD4+ T cells sorted from blood. The receptor source for this set is a man aged 18 to 29 in good health. CDR3s include the opening cysteine and the closing phenylalanine or tryptophan. The order of the fields is D gene, V gene, clone size, J gene, CDR3 protein, CDR3 DNA. A D gene is named only where the DNA matches it firmly. Clone size is not always given. Where it is, it says once, few, many or a class for expanded clones.

D gene: TRBD1
V gene: TRBV14
clone size: .
J gene: TRBJ1-2
CDR3 protein: CASRRQGAADGYTF
CDR3 DNA: TGTGCCAGCAGGCGACAGGGGGCCGCTGATGGCTACACCTTC

D gene: .
V gene: TRBV6-1
clone size: .
J gene: TRBJ1-1
CDR3 protein: CASSEEFYGGIYTEAFF
CDR3 DNA: TGTGCCAGCAGTGAAGAATTTTACGGGGGCATCTACACTGAAGCTTTCTTT

D gene: TRBD1
V gene: TRBV7-9
clone size: .
J gene: TRBJ1-6
CDR3 protein: CASSFRDRNSPLHF
CDR3 DNA: TGTGCCAGCAGCTTCAGGGACAGAAATTCACCCCTCCACTTT

D gene: TRBD2
V gene: TRBV28
clone size: .
J gene: TRBJ2-5
CDR3 protein: CASSSEGLAEETQYF
CDR3 DNA: TGTGCCAGCAGTTCCGAGGGACTAGCCGAAGAGACCCAGTACTTC

D gene: .
V gene: TRBV11-3
clone size: .
J gene: TRBJ2-1
CDR3 protein: CASSPTGYNEQFF
CDR3 DNA: TGTGCCAGCAGCCCGACGGGGTACAATGAGCAGTTCTTC

D gene: TRBD2
V gene: TRBV2
clone size: .
J gene: TRBJ2-5
CDR3 protein: CASTLAGGPRETQYF
CDR3 DNA: TGTGCCAGCACTCTAGCGGGAGGGCCTCGAGAGACCCAGTACTTC

D gene: .
V gene: TRBV19
clone size: .
J gene: TRBJ2-1
CDR3 protein: CASSWFIGRTSGSYNEQFF
CDR3 DNA: TGTGCCAGTAGTTGGTTTATCGGCAGAACTTCTGGATCTTACAATGAGCAGTTCTTC

D gene: TRBD2
V gene: TRBV7-9
clone size: .
J gene: TRBJ2-1
CDR3 protein: CASILLGGFYNEQFF
CDR3 DNA: TGTGCCAGCATATTACTGGGGGGGTTTTACAATGAGCAGTTCTTC

D gene: .
V gene: TRBV19
clone size: few
J gene: TRBJ1-1
CDR3 protein: CASSILTEATEAFF
CDR3 DNA: TGTGCCAGTAGTATCCTGACGGAAGCCACTGAAGCTTTCTTT

D gene: .
V gene: TRBV6-5
clone size: .
J gene: TRBJ2-5
CDR3 protein: CASRGIPGETQYF
CDR3 DNA: TGTGCCAGCAGGGGGATTCCAGGGGAGACCCAGTACTTC

D gene: .
V gene: TRBV7-2
clone size: once
J gene: TRBJ1-5
CDR3 protein: CASSLDQQPQHF
CDR3 DNA: TGTGCCAGCAGCTTAGATCAACAGCCCCAGCATTTT

D gene: TRBD2
V gene: TRBV5-3
clone size: .
J gene: TRBJ2-2
CDR3 protein: CARSLVWLAEYTGELFF
CDR3 DNA: TGTGCCAGAAGCTTGGTGTGGCTAGCGGAATACACCGGGGAGCTGTTTTTT

D gene: .
V gene: TRBV2
clone size: .
J gene: TRBJ1-5
CDR3 protein: CASSSDRSNQPQHF
CDR3 DNA: TGTGCCAGCAGTTCTGACAGGAGCAATCAGCCCCAGCATTTT

D gene: .
V gene: TRBV4-1
clone size: .
J gene: TRBJ1-2
CDR3 protein: CASSQEWSGYTF
CDR3 DNA: TGCGCCAGCAGCCAAGAATGGAGTGGCTACACCTTC

D gene: .
V gene: TRBV9
clone size: few
J gene: TRBJ2-3
CDR3 protein: CASSQTVGGGTDTQYF
CDR3 DNA: TGTGCCAGCAGCCAGACGGTGGGCGGGGGCACAGATACGCAGTATTTT

D gene: TRBD1
V gene: TRBV18
clone size: .
J gene: TRBJ1-4
CDR3 protein: CASSPPGTVHEKLFF
CDR3 DNA: TGTGCCAGCTCACCACCAGGGACAGTTCATGAAAAACTGTTTTTT

D gene: .
V gene: TRBV10-2
clone size: .
J gene: TRBJ2-7
CDR3 protein: CASSPLYEQYF
CDR3 DNA: TGCGCCAGCAGTCCCCTCTACGAGCAGTACTTC

D gene: TRBD1
V gene: TRBV6-5
clone size: .
J gene: TRBJ1-2
CDR3 protein: CASSQGQGFYGYTF
CDR3 DNA: TGTGCCAGCAGTCAGGGACAGGGGTTTTATGGCTACACCTTC

D gene: TRBD1
V gene: TRBV11-2
clone size: few
J gene: TRBJ2-2
CDR3 protein: CASSPDRSNTGELFF
CDR3 DNA: TGTGCCAGCAGCCCGGACAGGTCGAACACCGGGGAGCTGTTTTTT

D gene: .
V gene: TRBV6-1
clone size: .
J gene: TRBJ1-6
CDR3 protein: CASSEAPVSSYNSPLHF
CDR3 DNA: TGTGCCAGCAGTGAAGCCCCGGTGAGCTCCTATAATTCACCCCTCCACTTT

D gene: .
V gene: TRBV5-5
clone size: .
J gene: TRBJ1-1
CDR3 protein: CASSKTGLVYMNTEAFF
CDR3 DNA: TGTGCCAGCAGCAAGACAGGTTTAGTCTACATGAACACTGAAGCTTTCTTT

D gene: .
V gene: TRBV30
clone size: .
J gene: TRBJ2-1
CDR3 protein: CAWSDYNEQFF
CDR3 DNA: TGTGCCTGGAGTGATTACAATGAGCAGTTCTTC

D gene: .
V gene: TRBV5-6
clone size: .
J gene: TRBJ1-1
CDR3 protein: CASSPVAGLNTEAFF
CDR3 DNA: TGTGCCAGCAGCCCCGTTGCAGGCCTGAACACTGAAGCTTTCTTT

D gene: TRBD2
V gene: TRBV23-1
clone size: .
J gene: TRBJ2-7
CDR3 protein: CASHRGSQREEYEQYF
CDR3 DNA: TGCGCCAGCCACAGGGGATCACAGCGGGAGGAGTACGAGCAGTACTTC

D gene: TRBD2
V gene: TRBV28
clone size: .
J gene: TRBJ2-5
CDR3 protein: CASSSRGGQAETQYF
CDR3 DNA: TGTGCCAGCAGTTCCCGGGGGGGCCAGGCTGAGACCCAGTACTTC

D gene: .
V gene: TRBV2
clone size: .
J gene: TRBJ2-7
CDR3 protein: CASSDGTVSYEQYF
CDR3 DNA: TGTGCCAGCAGTGATGGGACTGTCTCCTACGAGCAGTACTTC

D gene: .
V gene: TRBV2
clone size: .
J gene: TRBJ2-7
CDR3 protein: CASSTGGGRVISEQYF
CDR3 DNA: TGTGCCAGCAGTACAGGCGGGGGCAGGGTCATCTCCGAGCAGTACTTC

D gene: TRBD2
V gene: TRBV19
clone size: .
J gene: TRBJ2-1
CDR3 protein: CASSYNKLANEQFF
CDR3 DNA: TGTGCCAGTAGTTATAACAAACTAGCGAATGAGCAGTTCTTC

D gene: .
V gene: TRBV28
clone size: once
J gene: TRBJ1-5
CDR3 protein: CASIEDTWQPQHF
CDR3 DNA: TGTGCCAGCATCGAGGACACGTGGCAGCCCCAGCATTTT